The rows below give T cell receptor beta chains drawn from one sample of a study of a mutant IDH1 vaccine in newly diagnosed glioma. Their antigen targets remain unknown. Generated by immunoSEQ multiplex PCR, the TCRdb table keeps only in-frame clones and is missing some. The sample holds about 26,000 clones, less than 85% seen once. The specimen comprised PBMCs, sampled from a glioma patient whose treatment included an IDH1 peptide vaccine. Receptors were obtained from a man aged 25-45 years with glioma. CDR3s include the opening cysteine and the closing phenylalanine or tryptophan. Fields, in order: D gene, clone size, V gene, J gene, CDR3 protein, CDR3 DNA. The D gene is left open where the match is weak. Size is stated for part of the rows, as once, few or many counts, or as a class when the clone is expanded.

D: TRBD1
size: .
V: TRBV29-1
J: TRBJ1-1
CDR3: CSVGQRNTEAFF
DNA: TGCAGCGTGGGACAGAGGAACACTGAAGCTTTCTTT

D: TRBD1
size: few
V: TRBV5-5
J: TRBJ1-5
CDR3: CASSSQGPGNQPQHF
DNA: TGTGCCAGCAGCTCACAGGGGCCGGGCAATCAGCCCCAGCATTTT

D: TRBD1
size: .
V: TRBV4-3
J: TRBJ2-2
CDR3: CASSQDRVRGTGELFF
DNA: TGCGCCAGCAGCCAAGATCGAGTCAGGGGGACCGGGGAGCTGTTTTTT

D: TRBD1
size: .
V: TRBV2
J: TRBJ1-4
CDR3: CASSDAGQVNEKLFF
DNA: TGTGCCAGCAGTGACGCGGGACAGGTTAATGAAAAACTGTTTTTT

D: .
size: .
V: TRBV4-3
J: TRBJ1-5
CDR3: CASSQDSGTSNQPQHF
DNA: TGCGCCAGCAGCCAAGATTCAGGGACAAGCAATCAGCCCCAGCATTTT

D: .
size: once
V: TRBV30
J: TRBJ2-3
CDR3: CAWTTSGGTQYF
DNA: TGTGCCTGGACTACTTCCGGGGGTACGCAGTATTTT

D: .
size: .
V: TRBV4-1
J: TRBJ2-1
CDR3: CASSQDSREPGNEQFF
DNA: TGCGCCAGCAGCCAAGATTCCCGGGAGCCTGGCAATGAGCAGTTCTTC

D: .
size: .
V: TRBV5-1
J: TRBJ2-6
CDR3: CASSLNRDSGANVLTF
DNA: TGCGCCAGCAGCTTAAACAGGGACTCTGGGGCCAACGTCCTGACTTTC

D: TRBD2
size: .
V: TRBV28
J: TRBJ2-2
CDR3: CASTSAGGPVELFF
DNA: TGTGCCAGCACCTCAGCGGGAGGGCCAGTGGAGCTGTTTTTT

D: TRBD2
size: .
V: TRBV7-2
J: TRBJ2-5
CDR3: CASSPSSSGGARETQYF
DNA: TGTGCCAGCAGCCCCTCCTCCAGCGGGGGGGCCCGGGAGACCCAGTACTTC

D: .
size: .
V: TRBV7-2
J: TRBJ2-4
CDR3: CASSLKNIQYF
DNA: TGTGCCAGCAGCTTGAAAAACATTCAGTACTTC

D: .
size: .
V: TRBV4-2
J: TRBJ1-1
CDR3: CASSQAQVNTEAFF
DNA: TGTGCCAGCAGCCAAGCCCAGGTTAACACTGAAGCTTTCTTT

D: TRBD1
size: few
V: TRBV4-1
J: TRBJ1-1
CDR3: CASSQDQGAMNTEAFF
DNA: TGCGCCAGCAGCCAAGATCAGGGGGCGATGAACACTGAAGCTTTCTTT

D: TRBD2
size: .
V: TRBV7-3
J: TRBJ2-3
CDR3: CASSRMPTSGRFADTQYF
DNA: TGTGCCAGCAGCCGAATGCCGACGAGCGGGAGATTCGCAGATACGCAGTATTTT

D: TRBD1
size: .
V: TRBV18
J: TRBJ1-3
CDR3: CASSRVQTGASGNTIYF
DNA: TGTGCCAGCTCAAGAGTTCAGACAGGGGCCTCTGGAAACACCATATATTTT

D: TRBD1
size: .
V: TRBV7-2
J: TRBJ1-1
CDR3: CASSLGGQGRRNTEAFF
DNA: TGTGCCAGCAGCTTAGGGGGACAGGGGAGGCGGAACACTGAAGCTTTCTTT

D: .
size: .
V: TRBV4-1
J: TRBJ2-1
CDR3: CASSRQGTGRGEQFF
DNA: TGCGCCAGCAGCCGACAAGGGACCGGCCGCGGGGAGCAGTTCTTC

D: .
size: .
V: TRBV5-1
J: TRBJ2-1
CDR3: CASSLGGFGPEQFF
DNA: TGCGCCAGCAGCTTGGGAGGTTTCGGGCCGGAGCAGTTCTTC